This TCR beta chain was observed in a study of CD8 T cells in Susac syndrome. This CDR3 contains 14 residues. Trimming took off 0 bases at V and 2 bases at J, with 7 bases between the two ends. The germline V gene encodes CDR1 KGHSH and CDR2 LQKENI. An amount of RNA that ranged from roughly 0.45 to 1 ug was reverse transcribed with random hexamers. Via MiXCR, TCRdb re-called the immunoSEQ multiplex PCR reads, giving one row per CDR3 protein. The sample shows just over 150,000 distinct CDR3 sequences, roughly 94% of them seen only once. Source material: CD8+ T cells from PBMCs. This chain connects TRBV18 to TRBJ2-5; the D is unclear. This clonotype was sampled from a human donor with multiple sclerosis. The DNA for the CDR3 is TGTGCCAGCTCACCACCGTCTTTTCAAGAGACCCAGTACTTC. It codes for CASSPPSFQETQYF.